What follows describes a single TCR beta chain. Its antigen is currently not known. No clone much larger than this one lies a single base away; base qualities are absent. The data were obtained in a study of glioma-infiltrating T cells after dendritic cell vaccination (TCRdb year 2016). At the level of the whole study: A cohort of 15 glioblastoma patients from Phase I and II dendritic cell vaccination trials was included, of whom 9 were newly diagnosed and 6 had recurrent disease. Post-vaccination tumor samples were obtained from repeat resection after recurrence, yielding several pre/post tumor pairs. Tumor-infiltrating lymphocyte content was quantified and tumor and blood repertoires were compared in dendritic cell-vaccinated glioblastoma patients by deep sequencing of TCR beta CDR3 regions. Survival after dendritic cell vaccination was correlated with TCR sequencing metrics, such as TIL content and the overlap between tumor and blood repertoires.

Using the immunoSEQ assay, TCRB CDR3 regions were amplified from approximately 2.1 micrograms of genomic DNA, or from all available DNA when less than that was on hand. The multiplex PCR employed 60 forward primers targeting TCR V beta segments and 13 reverse primers targeting J beta segments. Synthetic control templates were spiked into each sample at limiting dilution to estimate reads per starting template. The Illumina HiSeq System generated 87 bp sequencing reads. For the original study's pipeline: PCR and sequencing errors were removed by merging closely related sequences with a nearest neighbor algorithm. Only tumor samples with more than 100 unique TCRs identified were used in the study. Estimated TIL fraction divided T cell count from reads and spike-in coverage by input cells, assuming 6.4 pg DNA per diploid cell. TCR overlap was defined as the percentage of unique tumor TCR beta sequences that were also present in the same patient's peripheral blood. TCRdb took this table from immuneACCESS and kept in-frame rearrangements with V and J called. Such tables lack part of the clones; where checked against another copy, unresolved V genes explain under half of the gap, and the rest is unexplained. The V and J calls and clone size were taken over from that table, and D and trimming were inferred from the DNA. The table for this sample lists 2,500 to 3,000 clones; approximately 85% of them were counted only once. The top ten hold about 10% of the sample.

Its CDR3 holds 15 amino acids, cysteine through phenylalanine. Just CDR3 DNA is preserved here, 45 bases in frame from base 1. V is trimmed back by 0 bases and J by 5 bases, and the junction contains 3 bases that no gene match accounts for. CDR1 and CDR2 are drawn from the germline V gene: SGDLS, YYNGEE. The intended sense of this specimen's time point label: after dendritic cell vaccination, including at tumor progression/relapse. To make the vaccine, monocyte-derived dendritic cells were cultured for under eight days with IL-4 and GM-CSF and then pulsed overnight with autologous tumor lysate. Patients were selected for having adequate residual fresh-frozen tumor tissue and more than two years of available survival data. Autologous tumor lysate-pulsed dendritic cell vaccination was administered to the patients between about 2002 and 2012. Although molecular status otherwise differed among the glioblastoma patients, no patient had an isocitrate dehydrogenase mutation. Three intradermal dendritic cell vaccine injections were administered to patients at biweekly intervals in the arm below the axilla. Before DNA isolation, tumor specimens were washed free of blood and had necrotic areas removed, and H&E staining confirmed tumor content over 20%. The Qiagen DNeasy Blood extraction Kit was used to extract genomic DNA.

Paper-wide results and their limitations: The three-group TCR overlap response model was characterized as speculative, and prospective validation of the model was stated to be required. After dendritic cell vaccination, a higher estimated pretreatment TIL content predicted longer time to progression and longer overall survival. The cohort was small and heterogeneous, and full blood and tumor sets were available for few patients, with initial-recurrent tumor pairs available for even fewer patients. No direct relationship between TCR clonality and survival was found, suggesting that a diverse polyclonal response may matter.

The rearrangement joined TRBV9 to TRBJ2-5; 11 central bases correspond to TRBD1. This specimen consisted of tumor tissue, obtained after dendritic cell vaccination. This sequence was found in a human donor with glioblastoma. The nucleotide sequence reads TGTGCCAGCAGCGTAGAGGGACAGGGGGGGGAGACCCAGTACTTC. The encoded protein is CASSVEGQGGETQYF.